The 20 T cell receptor beta chains below come from one sample, sequenced in a study of preoperative IRX-2 immunotherapy in early breast cancer. Treatment reported: preoperative locoregional IRX-2 cytokine immunotherapy. TCRdb's table, derived via immunoSEQ multiplex PCR, lists solely in-frame clones and lacks some. This sample yields around 25,000 clones, of which about 95% are seen a single time; around 15% belongs to the top ten. Sequences were derived from tumor tissue, sampled after IRX-2 immunotherapy. The source of these receptors is a human donor with breast cancer.

The chain employs TRBV6-6 and TRBJ1-1, with D perhaps matching TRBD1 (6 bases). V was cut by 2 bases and J by 3 bases, with 7 bases left in between. The CDR3 is made up of 13 amino acids. CDR1 MNHNY and CDR2 SVGAGI come from the germline V gene (reference sequence). The CDR3 region is CASSYRTDTEAFF. The DNA for the CDR3 is TGTGCCAGCAGTTACAGGACAGACACTGAAGCTTTCTTT.

The CDR3 nucleotides are TGTGCCAGCAGCTTATTGCGGGGAACCTACGAGCAGTACTTC. Its translation: CASSLLRGTYEQYF. The V call is TRBV7-2, the J call TRBJ2-7, with a tentative D call TRBD2 (6 bases). CDR3 size: 14 residues. Germline CDR1 reads SGHTA; CDR2 reads FQGNSA. The V end was cut by 2 bases, the J end by 2 bases, with 10 bases between.

CDR3 nucleotide sequence: TGTGCCAGTAGTATCCGCACGGGAGATAATTCACCCCTCCACTTT. Protein product: CASSIRTGDNSPLHF. V gene TRBV19 combines with J gene TRBJ1-6; D is uncertain. Trimming took 3 bases from V and 5 from J, leaving 11 bases between them. This CDR3 region has 15 residues. Per germline, CDR1 LNHDA and CDR2 SQIVND (reference sequence).

J is TRBJ2-6 and V is TRBV4-2, with TRBD2 as a possible D gene (5 bases). V gave up 0 bases and J gave up 0 bases, with 9 bases separating them. CDR1 and CDR2 (germline): LGHNA, YNFKEQ. This CDR3 is 17 amino acids long. CDR3 region: CASSQDGVSSGANVLTF. Written as DNA, the CDR3 is TGTGCCAGCAGCCAAGACGGGGTATCCTCTGGGGCCAACGTCCTGACTTTC.

This chain links TRBV5-3 with TRBJ2-7; D might be TRBD2 (5 bases). TRBV5-3 is identified as an open reading frame with a role that is uncertain. Trimming pared 2 bases from V and 6 bases from J, leaving 12 bases between. The CDR3 length is 13 residues. The CDR3: CARSFSEGSEQYF. The CDR3 coding sequence is TGTGCCAGAAGCTTTTCCGAAGGGAGCGAGCAGTACTTC.

The chain recombines TRBV5-1 with TRBJ2-1, with 11 bases aligning to TRBD2. Unmatched junction bases numbered 5, after V lost 4 bases and J lost 5 bases. The germline CDR1 and CDR2 sequences are SGHRS and YFSETQ. The CDR3 loop spans 15 amino acids. The CDR3 loop reads CASSISGGANNEQFF. Written as DNA, the CDR3 is TGCGCCAGCAGCATTAGCGGGGGGGCTAACAATGAGCAGTTCTTC.

The chain has TRBV30 and TRBJ2-1, with D uncertain. Germline CDR1 GTSNPN, CDR2 SVGIG (reference sequence). Trimming removed 4 bases from V and 6 bases from J, with 25 bases in between. The CDR3 sequence is 17 residues long. The CDR3, as DNA: TGTGCCTGGAAATTTTCTCTTGACTCCCTGGGGATCAATGAGCAGTTCTTC. It encodes CAWKFSLDSLGINEQFF.

The rearrangement joins TRBV29-1 to TRBJ1-1; TRBD1 matches 7 bases. CDR3 size: 13 residues. Trimming cost V 7 bases and J 1 base; bases outside gene matches: 6. Germline V CDR1 and CDR2: SQVTM, ANQGSEA. The CDR3 sequence: CSGYRDRNTEAFF. CDR3 coding DNA: TGCAGCGGTTACCGGGACAGGAACACTGAAGCTTTCTTT.

The chain links TRBV29-1 to TRBJ2-5, with TRBD1 identical over 9 bases. The ends lost 7 bases at V and 3 bases at J; junction bases unmatched: 3. The CDR3 extends over 12 amino acids. Germline V CDR1 and CDR2: SQVTM, ANQGSEA. CDR3 sequence: CSARTGEETQYF. In DNA form, the CDR3 reads TGCAGCGCACGGACAGGGGAAGAGACCCAGTACTTC.

The chain combines TRBV7-2 with TRBJ2-2; tentative D call: TRBD2 (5 bases). The V gene's germline CDR1 is SGHTA and CDR2 FQGNSA. The CDR3 is made up of 16 amino acids. Trimming removed 1 base from V and 6 bases from J, with 15 bases in between. The CDR3 DNA is TGTGCCAGCAGCTTAGGGGAGTTACGGGTCCCCGGGGAGCTGTTTTTT. Amino acid sequence: CASSLGELRVPGELFF.

This sequence joins TRBV6-5 and TRBJ2-7; D may be TRBD1 (6 bases). This CDR3 is 12 amino acids long. CDR1 MNHEY and CDR2 SVGAGI come from the germline V gene. V was clipped by 6 bases and J by 6 bases, with 12 bases between them. CDR3 in DNA: TGTGCCAGCAGACAACAGGGTACCGAGCAGTACTTC. This sequence encodes CASRQQGTEQYF.

The chain is built from TRBV4-2 and TRBJ2-1, with 7 bases matching TRBD2. The germline V gene has CDR1 LGHNA and CDR2 YNFKEQ. V lost 0 bases to trimming and J lost 6 bases; unmatched junction nucleotides: 2. This CDR3 is 14 amino acids long. The CDR3 DNA reads TGTGCCAGCAGCCAAGAGCGGGGGATCAATGAGCAGTTCTTC. This sequence encodes CASSQERGINEQFF.

The chain is built from TRBV9 and TRBJ1-1; tentative D call: TRBD1 (5 bases). Trimming stripped 0 bases from V and 0 bases from J, with 6 bases between. The CDR3 has 14 residues. Germline CDR1 reads SGDLS; CDR2 reads YYNGEE. The CDR3 here is CASSVGQLNTEAFF. CDR3 DNA: TGTGCCAGCAGCGTAGGACAGTTGAACACTGAAGCTTTCTTT.

The chain links TRBV30 to TRBJ2-5, with D unclear. Trimming removed 4 bases from V and 4 bases from J, with 13 bases in between. This CDR3 has 13 residues. The germline V gene encodes CDR1 GTSNPN and CDR2 SVGIG (reference sequence). This CDR3 is CAWIEVVGETQYF. CDR3 bases: TGTGCCTGGATAGAGGTGGTCGGAGAGACCCAGTACTTC. Complete variable domain (other parts from reference TRBV30 and TRBJ2-5): SQTIHQWPATLVQPVGSPLSLECTVEGTSNPNLYWYRQAAGRGLQLLFYSVGIGQISSEVPQNLSASRPQDRQFILSSKKLLLSDSGFYLCAWIEVVGETQYFGPGTRLLVL.

The chain joins TRBV18 to TRBJ1-1, with 11 bases matching TRBD1. The J segment lost 4 bases and the V segment lost 5 bases, leaving 9 bases of the junction unmatched. The CDR3 length is 16 residues. Germline V gives CDR1 KGHSH, CDR2 LQKENI. The CDR3 protein is CASSNSGTGGSTEAFF. The CDR3 DNA follows: TGTGCCAGCTCAAATTCCGGGACAGGGGGATCCACTGAAGCTTTCTTT.

This sequence joins TRBV7-9 and TRBJ2-1, with TRBD2 as a possible D gene (5 bases). The CDR3 totals 14 residues. The germline V gene has CDR1 SEHNR and CDR2 FQNEAQ (reference sequence). The V gene lost 1 base and the J gene lost 8 bases, with 12 bases spanning the gap. CDR3 sequence: CASSLEASRDEQFF. CDR3 in DNA: TGTGCCAGCAGCTTAGAGGCTAGCCGGGATGAGCAGTTCTTC.

The chain employs TRBV5-5 and TRBJ1-4; D is ambiguous. Trimming removed 0 bases from V and 0 bases from J, with 6 bases in between. This CDR3 contains 15 residues. Germline CDR1 reads SGHKS; CDR2 reads YYEKEE (reference sequence). The CDR3 loop reads CASSLAVPTNEKLFF. CDR3 nucleotide sequence: TGTGCCAGCAGCTTGGCCGTACCAACTAATGAAAAACTGTTTTTT.

The J gene is TRBJ2-1, the V gene TRBV7-6, with a weak D call TRBD2 (5 bases). The length of the CDR3 is 12 residues. The germline V gene has CDR1 SGHVS and CDR2 FNYEAQ. Trimming took 3 bases from V and 9 from J, leaving 9 bases between them. The CDR3 reads CASSLWTGEQFF. The CDR3 bases are TGTGCCAGCAGCTTGTGGACTGGTGAGCAGTTCTTC. Full variable domain (missing parts from reference TRBV7-6 and TRBJ2-1): GAGVSQSPRYKVTKRGQDVALRCDPISGHVSLYWYRQALGQGPEFLTYFNYEAQQDKSGLPNDRFSAERPEGSISTLTIQRTEQRDSAMYRCASSLWTGEQFFGPGTRLTVL.

The chain joins TRBV5-5 to TRBJ2-7; D ambiguous. Germline loops: CDR1 SGHKS, CDR2 YYEKEE (reference sequence). The CDR3 totals 14 residues. V lost 4 bases and J 4 bases, leaving 15 bases between the germline ends. The CDR3 reads CASSPGDPLYEQYF. CDR3 DNA: TGTGCCAGCAGCCCTGGAGACCCCCTTTACGAGCAGTACTTC.

The V call is TRBV18, the J call TRBJ1-1; D is perhaps TRBD1 (5 bases). Germline CDR1 KGHSH, CDR2 LQKENI. The CDR3 runs 14 residues. Trimming took off 4 bases at V and 0 bases at J, with 9 bases between the two ends. CDR3 protein: CASSREDMNTEAFF. The CDR3 coding sequence is TGTGCCAGCTCACGAGAGGACATGAACACTGAAGCTTTCTTT.